A selection of T cell receptor beta chains follows, all from one sample in a study of blood T cell repertoires in COVID-19. TCRdb's copy holds only in-frame clones and misses some; the assay was immunoSEQ multiplex PCR. The repertoire holds about 19,000 clones, with 65% to 90% as singletons. The sequenced sample consisted of peripheral blood. These receptors all stem from a man aged 80 or over with acute or convalescent COVID-19. Each CDR3 is given with its conserved first and last residue. The D gene is left open where the match is weak. Expanded clones are given a class, and other clones once, few, many or no size at all.

CDR3 protein,CDR3 DNA,D gene,clone size,V gene,J gene
CASRRTGSEQYF,TGTGCCAGCAGGCGAACAGGGAGCGAGCAGTACTTC,-,-,TRBV2,TRBJ2-7
CASSLGQYNEKLFF,TGTGCCAGCAGCTTAGGGCAGTATAATGAAAAACTGTTTTTT,-,-,TRBV7-8,TRBJ1-4
CASSLVQGHGYTF,TGCGCCAGCAGCTTGGTACAGGGGCATGGCTACACCTTC,TRBD1,-,TRBV5-1,TRBJ1-2
CASSGTVRETQYF,TGTGCCAGCAGCGGGACAGTCCGGGAGACCCAGTACTTC,TRBD1,-,TRBV6-5,TRBJ2-5
CASSSTGLLGYTF,TGTGCCAGCAGTTCCACAGGGTTGCTTGGCTACACCTTC,-,few,TRBV2,TRBJ1-2
CASSLDHGRGTDTQYF,TGTGCCAGCAGCTTAGATCATGGGCGGGGCACAGATACGCAGTATTTT,-,-,TRBV11-2,TRBJ2-3
CASSQETGRGNTIYF,TGTGCCAGCAGCCAAGAAACAGGGCGCGGAAACACCATATATTTT,-,-,TRBV3-1/TRBV3-2,TRBJ1-3
CASSLQDSGYTF,TGTGCCAGCAGTCTCCAAGACAGCGGCTACACCTTC,-,-,TRBV12-3/TRBV12-4,TRBJ1-2
CASSLRRGSSYEQYF,TGTGCCAGCAGCTTGCGGCGGGGAAGCTCCTACGAGCAGTACTTC,-,few,TRBV13,TRBJ2-7
CASSWTTGGSNQPQHF,TGTGCCAGCAGTTGGACTACAGGGGGCTCGAATCAGCCCCAGCATTTT,TRBD1,-,TRBV5-5,TRBJ1-5
CASSSIGLAGDPTQYF,TGTGCCAGCAGCTCCATCGGACTAGCGGGCGACCCTACGCAGTATTTT,TRBD2,-,TRBV7-2,TRBJ2-3
CASSLTGGETQYF,TGTGCCAGCAGTTTAACGGGGGGAGAGACCCAGTACTTC,TRBD2,once,TRBV27,TRBJ2-5
CASSVRDRVNNQPQHF,TGTGCCAGCAGTGTCCGGGACAGGGTAAACAATCAGCCCCAGCATTTT,TRBD1,-,TRBV2,TRBJ1-5